This T cell receptor (beta chain) comes out of a study of shared clonotypes between healthy human individuals. Looking at the study overall: Aged between 18 and 49, the donors were a couple of women and three men.

Some clones are missing from TCRdb's copy, which holds only in-frame ones; the method was immunoSEQ multiplex PCR. The repertoire has 650,000 to 750,000 clones, around 72% of them found once; the top ten carry about 1.8%. Trimming pared 0 bases from V and 7 bases from J, leaving 17 bases between. Germline CDR1 SGDLS, CDR2 YYNGEE. The CDR3 is 16 amino acids. The specimen was memory CD4+ T cells sorted from blood. Noted subset: CD45RA-negative fraction. The source of this sequence is a woman aged 25-40 years in good health. J is TRBJ2-1 and V is TRBV9; no firm D call. The CDR3 bases are TGTGCCAGCAGCGTAGCTTTTGCGCTGAAGGCGAATGAGCAGTTCTTC. Encoded protein: CASSVAFALKANEQFF. Full variable domain (remainder filled in from reference TRBV9 and TRBJ2-1): DSGVTQTPKHLITATGQRVTLRCSPRSGDLSVYWYQQSLDQGLQFLIQYYNGEERAKGNILERFSAQQFPDLHSELNLSSLELGDSALYFCASSVAFALKANEQFFGPGTRLTVL.